These 29 T cell receptor beta chains share one sample of origin, sequenced in a study of blood T cell repertoires in COVID-19. The table came from immunoSEQ multiplex PCR; TCRdb's copy has only in-frame clones and leaves some out. The repertoire consists of about 220,000 clones, with 83% occurring once and the leading ten covering approximately 3.8%. What was sequenced was PBMCs or T cells enriched from blood (not recorded which). These receptors were obtained from a woman aged 40-49 years who had been exposed to COVID-19.

The table lists this clone with a count of one. The chain links TRBV15 to TRBJ2-7; 8 nucleotides line up with TRBD1. J lost 5 bases, V lost 5 bases, and 8 bases had no gene match. This CDR3 contains 14 residues. Germline CDR1 LNHNV, CDR2 YYDKDF (reference sequence). CDR3 amino acids: CATSATGGIDEQYF. DNA for the CDR3: TGTGCCACCAGCGCAACAGGGGGAATCGACGAGCAGTACTTC. The variable domain in full, completed from reference TRBV15 and TRBJ2-7, reads DAMVIQNPRYQVTQFGKPVTLSCSQTLNHNVMYWYQQKSSQAPKLLFHYYDKDFNNEADTPDNFQSRRPNTSFCFLDIRSPGLGDTAMYLCATSATGGIDEQYFGPGTRLTVT.

This chain links TRBV28 with TRBJ1-6; 7 bases map to TRBD1. The CDR3 contains 18 residues. Trimming cost V 6 bases and J 0 bases; bases outside gene matches: 11. CDR1 MDHEN and CDR2 SYDVKM come from the germline V gene. Here the CDR3 DNA reads TGTGCCAGCAGACCCACAGGGGCGTCTTTCTCCTATAATTCACCCCTCCACTTT. Its protein is CASRPTGASFSYNSPLHF.

The V call is TRBV7-8, the J call TRBJ1-3, with 8 bases that match TRBD1. The germline CDR1 and CDR2 sequences are SGHVS and FQNEAQ. The CDR3 length is 14 residues. The ends lost 5 bases at V and 2 bases at J; junction bases unmatched: 2. The CDR3 DNA reads as TGTGCCAGCAGCAAGGACAGGGCTGGAAACACCATATATTTT. Translation gives CASSKDRAGNTIYF.

The J gene is TRBJ2-7, the V gene TRBV18, with D possibly TRBD1 on 6 matching bases. With 3 bases removed from V and 3 bases from J, the gap between germline ends came to 12 bases. CDR3 size: 14 residues. CDR1 is KGHSH, CDR2 LQKENI, per germline. The CDR3 region has the DNA TGTGCCAGCTCACCTCAACAGGGAAGCTACGAGCAGTACTTC. This translates into CASSPQQGSYEQYF.

The chain joins TRBV7-9 to TRBJ1-5; D not certain. The V gene lost 3 bases and the J gene lost 2 bases, with 8 bases spanning the gap. CDR1 and CDR2 (germline): SEHNR, FQNEAQ (reference sequence). There are 14 residues in the CDR3. CDR3: CASSFGGRNQPQHF. CDR3 nucleotide sequence: TGTGCCAGCAGCTTTGGAGGACGCAATCAGCCCCAGCATTTT.

The chain uses TRBV7-8 and TRBJ2-2; the match to TRBD1 covers 8 bases. V dropped 5 bases and J dropped 4; count of bases not matched to a gene: 6. Germline-derived CDR1 and CDR2 are SGHVS and FQNEAQ. The CDR3 has 15 residues. The CDR3 DNA follows: TGTGCCAGCAGCCCTAGGACAGGGCGCACCGGGGAGCTGTTTTTT. It is translated as CASSPRTGRTGELFF.

The gene calls are TRBV6-5 and TRBJ1-2; D is undetermined. From germline, CDR1 is MNHEY and CDR2 SVGAGI. The CDR3 is 14 amino acids. The V and J ends lost 7 bases and 0 bases respectively, with 12 bases between them. This CDR3 reads CASTARGANYGYTF. CDR3 nucleotide sequence: TGTGCCAGCACCGCACGCGGGGCTAACTATGGCTACACCTTC.

The CDR3 coding sequence is TGTGCCAGCACCCCGGGACAGAACTACAATGAGCAGTTCTTC. The encoded protein is CASTPGQNYNEQFF. The genes are TRBV27 and TRBJ2-1; 7 positions agree with TRBD1. The CDR3 runs 14 residues. Per the germline V gene, CDR1 is MNHEY and CDR2 is SMNVEV (reference sequence). Trimming cost V 7 bases and J 3 bases; bases outside gene matches: 6.

The gene calls are TRBV7-9 and TRBJ2-7, with 8 bases aligning to TRBD1. The CDR3 runs 14 residues. V gave up 8 bases and J gave up 4 bases; unmatched junction bases: 10. Germline lookup yields CDR1 SEHNR and CDR2 FQNEAQ (reference sequence). The CDR3 region is CASCPTGAAYEQYF. In DNA form, the CDR3 reads TGTGCCAGCTGTCCGACAGGGGCAGCATACGAGCAGTACTTC.

V usage is TRBV4-2 and J usage is TRBJ2-1; 9 bases agree with TRBD2. The CDR3 has 16 amino acids. Per germline, CDR1 LGHNA and CDR2 YNFKEQ. The junction had 10 bases not matched to a gene; V was cut back by 1 base and J by 9 bases. DNA for the CDR3: TGTGCCAGCAGCCAAGTCCAAGCGGGGGGAATAGGTGAGCAGTTCTTC. Translating it yields CASSQVQAGGIGEQFF.

V is TRBV7-8 and J is TRBJ2-3; D possibly corresponds to TRBD1 (5 bases). The CDR3 covers 14 residues. Germline assignment: CDR1 SGHVS and CDR2 FQNEAQ. The germline V and J ends were trimmed by 3 bases and 4 bases, with 11 bases remaining between them. CDR3 nucleotide sequence: TGTGCCAGCAGCTTGGGCAGGGCCGCAGATACGCAGTATTTT. This sequence encodes CASSLGRAADTQYF. The variable domain in full, completed from reference TRBV7-8 and TRBJ2-3, reads GAGVSQSPRYKVAKRGQDVALRCDPISGHVSLFWYQQALGQGPEFLTYFQNEAQLDKSGLPSDRFFAERPEGSVSTLKIQRTQQEDSAVYLCASSLGRAADTQYFGPGTRLTVL.

The rearrangement links TRBV4-3 to TRBJ1-2; D is uncertain. Trimming took off 0 bases at V and 1 base at J, with 12 bases between the two ends. The CDR3 is made up of 16 amino acids. Germline CDR1 is LGHNA and CDR2 is YSLEER. CDR3 in DNA: TGCGCCAGCAGCCAAGATAAGAGTGGTTATAACTATGGCTACACCTTC. The encoded protein is CASSQDKSGYNYGYTF.

The CDR3 DNA reads as TGTGCCACCAACCGTTTAGCAACTAATGAAAAACTGTTTTTT. Translating gives CATNRLATNEKLFF. V usage is TRBV28 and J usage is TRBJ1-4, with unresolved D. The CDR3 consists of 14 residues. The germline gives CDR1 MDHEN, CDR2 SYDVKM. V lost 10 bases and J 0 bases, leaving 12 bases between the germline ends. The whole variable domain, remainder taken from reference TRBV28 and TRBJ1-4, is DVKVTQSSRYLVKRTGEKVFLECVQDMDHENMFWYRQDPGLGLRLIYFSYDVKMKEKGDIPEGYSVSREKKERFSLILESASTNQTSMYLCATNRLATNEKLFFGSGTQLSVL.

This clone was counted at least ten times. One end of the junction varies from germline; a read error may be responsible. The chain couples TRBV30 to TRBJ1-2, with no clear D. The V gene's germline CDR1 is GTSNPN and CDR2 SVGIG (reference sequence). The CDR3 consists of 11 residues. The DNA for the CDR3 is TGTGCCTGGAGTGTAGAGTCAGCGAGCTCCTTC. It encodes CAWSVESASSF.

The genes are TRBV5-6 and TRBJ2-2, with D unresolved. V was clipped by 0 bases and J by 0 bases, with 9 bases between them. The germline V gene encodes CDR1 SGHDT and CDR2 YYEEEE. The CDR3 contains 16 residues. CDR3: CASSLGPTANTGELFF. CDR3 nucleotide sequence: TGTGCCAGCAGCTTGGGCCCAACAGCGAACACCGGGGAGCTGTTTTTT.

This clone was seen more than once but under ten times. This sequence joins TRBV27 and TRBJ2-5; perhaps TRBD1 as D (6 bases). V lost 4 bases, J lost 0 bases, and 9 bases lay in between. CDR3 length: 14 residues. The germline CDR1 and CDR2 sequences are MNHEY and SMNVEV (reference sequence). The CDR3 sequence: CASSSGQNQETQYF. CDR3 in DNA: TGTGCCAGCAGTTCTGGACAGAACCAAGAGACCCAGTACTTC.

The count of this clone is one. The chain uses TRBV19 and TRBJ2-1; D is undetermined. CDR3 length: 11 amino acids. The V end lost 8 bases, the J end lost 9 bases, and 11 bases lay between the germline ends. Germline CDR1 LNHDA, CDR2 SQIVND (reference sequence). The CDR3 loop reads CASSSVGEQFF. CDR3 DNA sequence: TGTGCCAGTTCATCGGTTGGTGAGCAGTTCTTC.

This clone was counted many times. This chain joins TRBV4-3 and TRBJ2-7; 11 positions match TRBD1. In germline, CDR1 is LGHNA, CDR2 YSLEER. V lost 1 base, J lost 3 bases, and 5 bases stayed unmatched. The CDR3 runs 16 residues. The CDR3 here is CASSQGTGTGGYEQYF. The DNA for the CDR3 is TGCGCCAGCAGCCAAGGTACCGGGACAGGGGGCTACGAGCAGTACTTC.

This chain links TRBV11-1 with TRBJ2-7, with 10 positions matching TRBD1. CDR3 length equals 16 residues. Germline assignment: CDR1 SGHAT and CDR2 FQDESV (reference sequence). With V trimmed by 0 bases and J by 3 bases, 5 bases remained unmatched. CDR3 coding DNA: TGTGCCAGCAGCTTAGCCGACAGGGGGCCAATCTACGAGCAGTACTTC. Translated, it gives CASSLADRGPIYEQYF.

This chain uses TRBV7-6 with TRBJ2-1; 11 bases map to TRBD2. Per germline, CDR1 SGHVS and CDR2 FNYEAQ. The CDR3 loop spans 17 amino acids. V shed 5 bases, J shed 5 bases, and the junction held 11 bases outside the gene matches. The CDR3 coding sequence is TGTGCCAGCAGCCCAGGGCGTCTAGCGGGGGGCCACAATGAGCAGTTCTTC. This gives the protein CASSPGRLAGGHNEQFF. Together with reference TRBV7-6 and TRBJ2-1, the CDR3 gives the full variable domain: GAGVSQSPRYKVTKRGQDVALRCDPISGHVSLYWYRQALGQGPEFLTYFNYEAQQDKSGLPNDRFSAERPEGSISTLTIQRTEQRDSAMYRCASSPGRLAGGHNEQFFGPGTRLTVL.

This clone was detected only a few times. The chain has TRBV6-4 and TRBJ1-6; D call uncertain. The V gene lost 0 bases and the J gene lost 11 bases, with 8 bases spanning the gap. This CDR3 spans 13 amino acids. CDR1 and CDR2 from the germline V gene are MRHNA and SNTAGT. The CDR3 DNA follows: TGTGCCAGCAGTGACTCGAGTAAGACACCCCTCCACTTT. Amino acids: CASSDSSKTPLHF.

The V gene is TRBV7-2, the J gene TRBJ2-7, with D possibly TRBD1 on 6 matching bases. V was shortened by 6 bases and J by 1 base, with 13 bases between the two germline ends. Germline values: CDR1 SGHTA, CDR2 FQGNSA. There are 14 residues in the CDR3. For the CDR3, the DNA is TGTGCCAGCAGACCTAGGGACAAATCCTACGAGCAGTACTTC. Its translation is CASRPRDKSYEQYF.

Here the CDR3 reads CASSLSSGTSGGGTQYF. Here the CDR3 DNA reads TGTGCCAGCAGCTTGAGTTCTGGGACTAGCGGGGGGGGTACGCAGTATTTT. The rearrangement joins TRBV5-4 to TRBJ2-3; 16 bases map to TRBD2. With V trimmed by 1 base and J by 8 bases, 7 bases remained unmatched. This CDR3 is 17 amino acids long. The germline CDR1 and CDR2 sequences are SGHNT and YYREEE (reference sequence).

This chain links TRBV10-3 with TRBJ2-7, with TRBD2 matching over 12 bases. With 4 bases clipped from V and 6 bases from J, the junction kept 10 bases outside the gene matches. Germline assignment: CDR1 ENHRY and CDR2 SYGVKD. This CDR3 has 16 amino acids. CDR3 in amino acids: CAISGRETSGGSEQYF. CDR3 nucleotide sequence: TGTGCCATCAGTGGACGGGAGACTAGCGGGGGAAGCGAGCAGTACTTC.

The chain has TRBV7-8 and TRBJ2-5; 7 nucleotides align to TRBD1. CDR3 length: 16 residues. V dropped 1 base and J dropped 4; count of bases not matched to a gene: 9. The germline V gene has CDR1 SGHVS and CDR2 FQNEAQ. The CDR3 protein is CASSLDRGLVGETQYF. In nucleotides, the CDR3 is TGTGCCAGCAGCTTAGATAGGGGGCTGGTCGGAGAGACCCAGTACTTC. The full variable domain, with the rest looked up from reference TRBV7-8 and TRBJ2-5, is GAGVSQSPRYKVAKRGQDVALRCDPISGHVSLFWYQQALGQGPEFLTYFQNEAQLDKSGLPSDRFFAERPEGSVSTLKIQRTQQEDSAVYLCASSLDRGLVGETQYFGPGTRLLVL.

CDR3 sequence: CASSRDSNGYTF. In DNA form, the CDR3 reads TGTGCCAGCAGTCGCGACTCAAATGGCTACACCTTC. This rearrangement joins TRBV12-3 or TRBV12-4 to TRBJ1-2, with no clear D. V was pared by 5 bases and J by 6 bases, with 10 bases between. This CDR3 comprises 12 residues.

The rearrangement links TRBV7-2 to TRBJ2-5, with 9 positions matching TRBD1. This CDR3 comprises 18 residues. Germline V lookup: CDR1 SGHTA, CDR2 FQGNSA. V shed 2 bases, J shed 1 base, and the junction held 11 bases outside the gene matches. DNA for the CDR3: TGTGCCAGCAGCTTACCCCTCTGGACAGGGGCCGGCCAAGAGACCCAGTACTTC. This sequence encodes CASSLPLWTGAGQETQYF.

The chain employs TRBV27 and TRBJ1-6, with D tentatively TRBD1 (5 bases). Germline CDR1 MNHEY, CDR2 SMNVEV (reference sequence). V lost 7 bases and J lost 10, with 11 bases in between. The CDR3 is made up of 12 amino acids. The CDR3 DNA reads as TGTGCCAGCAAAATTGGGGGGTCACCCCTCCACTTT. Translated: CASKIGGSPLHF.

The J gene is TRBJ2-1, the V gene TRBV4-3, with TRBD2 matching 14 bases. With 1 base clipped from V and 10 bases from J, the junction kept 3 bases outside the gene matches. Germline values: CDR1 LGHNA, CDR2 YSLEER. The CDR3 contains 15 residues. CDR3 nucleotides: TGCGCCAGCAGCCAAGCCCGGACTAGCGGGGGGGAGCAGTTCTTC. Its translation is CASSQARTSGGEQFF.